Below, 23 T cell receptor beta chains from the same sample are listed, as sequenced in a study of shared clonotypes between healthy human individuals. The protocol was immunoSEQ multiplex PCR, while the TCRdb copy is restricted to in-frame clones and leaves out a portion. The table includes around 2.5 million clones, roughly 93% detected once. The sample taken for sequencing was naive CD4+ T cells from PBMCs. Indicated subset: CD45RA+ positively selected. The receptors were gathered from a man between 18 and 29 years old in good health. Some clones in this sample may be carry-over from other donors' samples.

V usage is TRBV18 and J usage is TRBJ2-7; the match to TRBD2 covers 12 bases. Unmatched junction bases numbered 7, after V lost 1 base and J lost 0 bases. The CDR3 covers 18 residues. The V gene's germline CDR1 is KGHSH and CDR2 LQKENI. CDR3 DNA sequence: TGTGCCAGCTCACCACTGGGACTAGCGGGCCTCATCTCCTACGAGCAGTACTTC. Amino acids: CASSPLGLAGLISYEQYF.

The chain carries TRBV7-9 and TRBJ2-7; no reliable D call. The V and J ends lost 5 bases and 0 bases respectively, with 8 bases between them. CDR3 length: 13 amino acids. Germline loops: CDR1 SEHNR, CDR2 FQNEAQ (reference sequence). The DNA of the CDR3 is TGTGCCAGCAGCCGACCGAGCTCCTACGAGCAGTACTTC. Protein: CASSRPSSYEQYF.

This chain links TRBV28 with TRBJ2-7, with TRBD2 as a possible D gene (6 bases). CDR1 and CDR2 (germline): MDHEN, SYDVKM. V was clipped by 6 bases and J by 0 bases, with 12 bases between them. This CDR3 spans 14 amino acids. The CDR3 reads CASREAGASYEQYF. In DNA form, the CDR3 reads TGTGCCAGCAGGGAAGCGGGCGCCTCCTACGAGCAGTACTTC.

In the case of this clone: Other DNA sequences in this specimen translate into the identical CDR3. The rearrangement links TRBV7-2 to TRBJ2-2; D remains ambiguous. Germline loops: CDR1 SGHTA, CDR2 FQGNSA. V gave up 0 bases and J gave up 7 bases, with 6 bases separating them. The CDR3 contains 13 residues. The CDR3 region is CASSLAGIGELFF. The CDR3 bases are TGTGCCAGCAGCTTAGCCGGTATCGGGGAGCTGTTTTTT.

This clone has only one observation. The gene calls are TRBV9 and TRBJ2-5; D unclear. The CDR3 sequence is 13 residues long. Germline CDR1 SGDLS, CDR2 YYNGEE. V was shortened by 0 bases and J by 4 bases, with 7 bases between the two germline ends. The CDR3 coding sequence is TGTGCCAGCAGCGTAGTTAGTCGAGAGACCCAGTACTTC. It specifies CASSVVSRETQYF.

This chain uses TRBV5-1 with TRBJ2-1; D gene unclear. Germline assignment: CDR1 SGHRS and CDR2 YFSETQ. The V end lost 0 bases, the J end lost 6 bases, and 13 bases lay between the germline ends. This CDR3 has 15 amino acids. CDR3 sequence (DNA): TGCGCCAGCAGCTTGGCCTCACCCCTTGTCAATGAGCAGTTCTTC. Encoded protein: CASSLASPLVNEQFF.

J is TRBJ2-5 and V is TRBV11-3, with no clear D. Trimming removed 4 bases from V and 3 bases from J, with 12 bases in between. CDR1 is SGHNT, CDR2 YENEEA, per germline. The length of the CDR3 is 14 residues. CDR3: CASSSDQEEETQYF. CDR3 bases: TGTGCCAGCAGCTCGGATCAGGAAGAAGAGACCCAGTACTTC.

This chain uses TRBV6-5 with TRBJ2-7; D gene uncertain. This CDR3 has 11 residues. V lost 6 bases and J 5 bases, leaving 8 bases between the germline ends. CDR1 is MNHEY, CDR2 SVGAGI, per germline. For the CDR3, the DNA is TGTGCCAGCAGCAACAGAAACGAGCAGTACTTC. As protein: CASSNRNEQYF.

The chain employs TRBV27 and TRBJ2-5, with D possibly being TRBD1 (6 bases). With 5 bases removed from V and 4 bases from J, the gap between germline ends came to 14 bases. Germline CDR1 reads MNHEY; CDR2 reads SMNVEV (reference sequence). CDR3 size: 14 residues. CDR3 in amino acids: CASSPRQARETQYF. In nucleotides, the CDR3 is TGTGCCAGCAGTCCACGACAGGCCAGAGAGACCCAGTACTTC.

The rearrangement joins TRBV10-2 to TRBJ2-3; 8 bases fit TRBD1. The V gene's germline CDR1 is WSHSY and CDR2 SAAADI. The CDR3 length is 15 residues. V was pared by 4 bases and J by 5 bases, with 8 bases of the junction left unmatched. The DNA of the CDR3 is TGCGCCAGCAGTGTTTTCCAGGGGGCCGGAGATACGCAGTATTTT. This codes for CASSVFQGAGDTQYF.

V is TRBV5-4 and J is TRBJ2-1; 9 positions agree with TRBD2. Germline-derived CDR1 and CDR2 are SGHNT and YYREEE (reference sequence). The length of the CDR3 is 15 residues. Germline trimming cut 1 base from V and 8 bases from J; bases unmatched to any gene: 7. The CDR3 loop is CASSLSGRLGDEQFF. CDR3 DNA: TGTGCCAGCAGCTTGAGCGGGAGGCTAGGCGATGAGCAGTTCTTC.

The chain carries TRBV12-5 and TRBJ2-5; 10 bases agree with TRBD1. V gave up 1 base and J gave up 4 bases; unmatched junction bases: 9. Germline values: CDR1 LGHNT, CDR2 FRNRAP. This CDR3 is built from 17 residues. In DNA, the CDR3 is TGTGCTAGTGGTTTGGCCCAGACAGGGGGCACGACAGAGACCCAGTACTTC. Its protein product is CASGLAQTGGTTETQYF.

This clone was detected once. The rearrangement uses TRBV5-6 and TRBJ2-5; tentatively, D is TRBD2 (6 bases). V gave up 0 bases and J gave up 5 bases, with 26 bases separating them. This CDR3 is 19 amino acids long. Looked up from germline, CDR1 is SGHDT and CDR2 is YYEEEE. The CDR3 DNA follows: TGTGCCAGCAGCTTGGGACTTGTGGGCGAGGGAGGACCAGGGGAGACCCAGTACTTC. Translated, it gives CASSLGLVGEGGPGETQYF.

For this clone: Other DNA sequences in this sample translate to the same CDR3. This chain connects TRBV18 to TRBJ1-1; 10 nucleotides agree with TRBD1. The V gene's germline CDR1 is KGHSH and CDR2 LQKENI. V lost 4 bases, J lost 5 bases, and 4 bases stayed unmatched. CDR3 length: 14 amino acids. The CDR3 region is CASSRQGAGTEAFF. The CDR3 nucleotides are TGTGCCAGCTCACGACAGGGGGCAGGAACTGAAGCTTTCTTT.

Points on this clone: At the DNA level, this CDR3 is encoded by other sequences in the same sample as well. The chain couples TRBV18 to TRBJ2-7, with a weak D call TRBD1 (5 bases). Trimming took off 3 bases at V and 4 bases at J, with 13 bases between the two ends. The CDR3 totals 14 residues. Germline CDR1 is KGHSH and CDR2 is LQKENI. As DNA, the CDR3 is TGTGCCAGCTCACCGGGTAGGGGCTCTTACGAGCAGTACTTC. Encoded protein: CASSPGRGSYEQYF.

This chain uses TRBV7-2 with TRBJ2-5; no firm D call. The CDR3 length is 12 residues. The V end was cut by 2 bases, the J end by 5 bases, with 6 bases between. Germline-derived CDR1 and CDR2 are SGHTA and FQGNSA. CDR3 amino acids: CASSLNSETQYF. The CDR3 nucleotides are TGTGCCAGCAGCTTAAATTCGGAGACCCAGTACTTC.

This clone was seen a few times. The chain couples TRBV10-3 to TRBJ1-4, with no clear D. The V and J ends lost 0 bases and 5 bases respectively, with 10 bases between them. CDR3 size: 15 residues. Germline values: CDR1 ENHRY, CDR2 SYGVKD. For the CDR3, the DNA is TGTGCCATCAGTGAGTCACGGCAGCCCAATGAAAAACTGTTTTTT. As protein: CAISESRQPNEKLFF.

There are a few counts of this clone. Other DNA sequences in this specimen translate into the identical CDR3. The chain links TRBV28 to TRBJ1-5; D gene ambiguous. The CDR3 runs to 13 residues. Trimming cost V 4 bases and J 3 bases, with 7 bases left between them. Germline V gene lookup returns CDR1 MDHEN and CDR2 SYDVKM. The CDR3 region has the DNA TGTGCCAGCAGTTCAGGTCTCAATCAGCCCCAGCATTTT. It translates to CASSSGLNQPQHF.

The chain combines TRBV19 with TRBJ2-2; 11 bases map to TRBD2. The ends lost 10 bases at V and 5 bases at J; junction bases unmatched: 6. The CDR3 loop spans 14 amino acids. CDR1 and CDR2 (germline): LNHDA, SQIVND (reference sequence). The CDR3 loop is CATLSGRGTGELFF. The CDR3 DNA is TGTGCCACCCTTAGCGGGAGGGGGACCGGGGAGCTGTTTTTT. The full variable domain, completed using reference TRBV19 and TRBJ2-2, is DGGITQSPKYLFRKEGQNVTLSCEQNLNHDAMYWYRQDPGQGLRLIYYSQIVNDFQKGDIAEGYSVSREKKESFPLTVTSAQKNPTAFYLCATLSGRGTGELFFGEGSRLTVL.

This clone was seen only once. The CDR3 here is CASSTPGTGGYNEQFF. CDR3 bases: TGTGCCAGCAGCACCCCAGGGACAGGGGGTTACAATGAGCAGTTCTTC. The chain joins TRBV5-5 to TRBJ2-1; 11 bases agree with TRBD1. The ends lost 4 bases at V and 4 bases at J; junction bases unmatched: 7. CDR1 is SGHKS, CDR2 YYEKEE, per germline (reference sequence). CDR3 length: 16 residues.

Of note for this clone: The limits of the CDR3 on the DNA are not certain, so only TCRdb's listed CDR3 is given. Other DNA sequences in this specimen translate into the identical CDR3. The chain uses TRBV7-9 and TRBJ1-5; the D segment call TRBD1 is taken from the table without a DNA check. Germline V CDR1 and CDR2: SEHNR, FQNEAQ (reference sequence). The CDR3 is 14 amino acids in total, end residues counted. The CDR3 is CASSSGQGNQPQHF.

This clone showed up just once. The chain carries TRBV28 and TRBJ1-2; no firm D call. This CDR3 has 13 amino acids. Germline V gives CDR1 MDHEN, CDR2 SYDVKM. V was cut by 5 bases and J by 4 bases, with 11 bases left in between. The CDR3, as DNA: TGTGCCAGCAGTCCGCCCCGGACCTATGGCTACACCTTC. This sequence encodes CASSPPRTYGYTF.

V usage is TRBV4-1 and J usage is TRBJ2-1; 9 positions match TRBD2. Germline V gene sequence: CDR1 MGHRA, CDR2 YSYEKL. The CDR3 is 17 amino acids. V was clipped by 2 bases and J by 9 bases; unmatched bases: 14. As DNA, the CDR3 is TGCGCCAGCAGCCAAAACCCACCTAGCGGGATTCCCGCTGAGCAGTTCTTC. This gives the protein CASSQNPPSGIPAEQFF.